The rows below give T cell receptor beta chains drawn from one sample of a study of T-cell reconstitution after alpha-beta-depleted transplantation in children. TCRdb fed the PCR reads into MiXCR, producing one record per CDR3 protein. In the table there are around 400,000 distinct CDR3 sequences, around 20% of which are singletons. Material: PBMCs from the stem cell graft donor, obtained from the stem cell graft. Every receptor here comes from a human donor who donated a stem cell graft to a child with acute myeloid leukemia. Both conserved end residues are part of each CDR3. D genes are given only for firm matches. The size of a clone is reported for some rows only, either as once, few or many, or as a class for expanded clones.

CDR3 protein: CASSRPGRTAYGYTF
CDR3 DNA: TGTGCCAGCAGCAGGCCGGGAAGGACGGCCTATGGCTACACCTTC
D gene: NA
J gene: TRBJ1-2
V gene: TRBV7-2
clone size: NA

CDR3 protein: CASSPGGAHQETQYF
CDR3 DNA: TGCGCCAGCAGCCCAGGGGGGGCCCACCAAGAGACCCAGTACTTC
D gene: NA
J gene: TRBJ2-5
V gene: TRBV4-1
clone size: NA

CDR3 protein: CASSFLASGSGETQYF
CDR3 DNA: TGCGCCAGCAGCTTTTTGGCTAGCGGGAGTGGAGAGACCCAGTACTTC
D gene: TRBD2
J gene: TRBJ2-5
V gene: TRBV5-1
clone size: NA

CDR3 protein: CASSYRGLAGAYNEQFF
CDR3 DNA: TGTGCCAGCAGTTACCGGGGACTAGCGGGAGCCTACAATGAGCAGTTCTTC
D gene: TRBD2
J gene: TRBJ2-1
V gene: TRBV6-5
clone size: many

CDR3 protein: CSAQSTSGRAIYNEQFF
CDR3 DNA: TGCAGTGCCCAATCTACTAGCGGGAGGGCCATCTACAATGAGCAGTTCTTC
D gene: TRBD2
J gene: TRBJ2-1
V gene: TRBV20-1
clone size: NA

CDR3 protein: CASLIQTPYSYNEQFF
CDR3 DNA: TGTGCCAGCCTCATACAAACACCCTACTCCTACAATGAGCAGTTCTTC
D gene: NA
J gene: TRBJ2-1
V gene: TRBV2
clone size: NA

CDR3 protein: CASSPPGQFGGYTF
CDR3 DNA: TGTGCCAGCTCACCTCCGGGACAGTTCGGTGGCTACACCTTC
D gene: TRBD1
J gene: TRBJ1-2
V gene: TRBV18
clone size: few

CDR3 protein: CASSLMSGRDNEQFF
CDR3 DNA: TGTGCCAGCAGTTTAATGAGCGGGAGAGACAATGAGCAGTTCTTC
D gene: TRBD2
J gene: TRBJ2-1
V gene: TRBV28
clone size: NA

CDR3 protein: CASSLHPPGLVSGANVLTF
CDR3 DNA: TGTGCCAGCAGCCTTCACCCGCCGGGACTAGTTTCTGGGGCCAACGTCCTGACTTTC
D gene: TRBD2
J gene: TRBJ2-6
V gene: TRBV4-2
clone size: NA

CDR3 protein: CASSHDRVGSPLHF
CDR3 DNA: TGTGCCAGCAGCCACGACAGGGTGGGGTCACCCCTCCACTTT
D gene: TRBD1
J gene: TRBJ1-6
V gene: TRBV4-2
clone size: NA

CDR3 protein: CASSQGRRGELFF
CDR3 DNA: TGCGCCAGCAGCCAAGGAAGGAGAGGGGAGCTGTTTTTT
D gene: NA
J gene: TRBJ2-2
V gene: TRBV4-1
clone size: NA

CDR3 protein: CASSVVGRGEQFF
CDR3 DNA: TGTGCCAGCAGCGTAGTGGGTAGGGGTGAGCAGTTCTTC
D gene: NA
J gene: TRBJ2-1
V gene: TRBV9
clone size: NA

CDR3 protein: CASSPLGSDTQYF
CDR3 DNA: TGTGCCAGCAGTCCCCTGGGATCGGATACGCAGTATTTT
D gene: NA
J gene: TRBJ2-3
V gene: TRBV25-1
clone size: few

CDR3 protein: CAISESGDTQYF
CDR3 DNA: TGTGCCATCAGTGAGTCTGGAGATACGCAGTATTTT
D gene: NA
J gene: TRBJ2-3
V gene: TRBV10-3
clone size: NA

CDR3 protein: CASSLTDGLGPQHF
CDR3 DNA: TGTGCCAGCAGTTTGACAGACGGGTTGGGGCCCCAGCATTTT
D gene: NA
J gene: TRBJ1-5
V gene: TRBV12-3/TRBV12-4
clone size: few

CDR3 protein: CASSQDGTSPGGLSQYF
CDR3 DNA: TGCGCCAGCAGCCAAGATGGGACTAGCCCCGGGGGTTTATCGCAGTATTTT
D gene: TRBD2
J gene: TRBJ2-3
V gene: TRBV4-3
clone size: few

CDR3 protein: CSGVTGSSYNEQFF
CDR3 DNA: TGCAGCGGGGTGACAGGGAGCTCCTACAATGAGCAGTTCTTC
D gene: TRBD1
J gene: TRBJ2-1
V gene: TRBV29-1
clone size: many

CDR3 protein: CASSLAGLFTDTQYF
CDR3 DNA: TGTGCCAGCAGTTTAGCGGGTCTCTTCACAGATACGCAGTATTTT
D gene: NA
J gene: TRBJ2-3
V gene: TRBV12-3/TRBV12-4
clone size: few

CDR3 protein: CASSQILGSEQFF
CDR3 DNA: TGCGCCAGCAGCCAAATCCTAGGAAGTGAGCAGTTCTTC
D gene: NA
J gene: TRBJ2-1
V gene: TRBV4-1
clone size: few

CDR3 protein: CAWSDPRLAGDETQYF
CDR3 DNA: TGTGCCTGGAGTGACCCCAGACTAGCGGGAGATGAGACCCAGTACTTC
D gene: TRBD2
J gene: TRBJ2-5
V gene: TRBV30
clone size: NA

CDR3 protein: CASSSASGTYNEQFF
CDR3 DNA: TGTGCCAGCAGCTCCGCTAGCGGGACATACAATGAGCAGTTCTTC
D gene: TRBD2
J gene: TRBJ2-1
V gene: TRBV7-2
clone size: NA

CDR3 protein: CASSLAQGGRFF
CDR3 DNA: TGTGCCAGCAGTTTAGCGCAGGGGGGACGGTTCTTC
D gene: NA
J gene: TRBJ2-1
V gene: TRBV12-3/TRBV12-4
clone size: few

CDR3 protein: CSARDSKVNSYEQYF
CDR3 DNA: TGCAGTGCTAGAGATTCAAAGGTCAACTCCTACGAGCAGTACTTC
D gene: NA
J gene: TRBJ2-7
V gene: TRBV20-1
clone size: NA

CDR3 protein: CASSMGTGGRTEAFF
CDR3 DNA: TGTGCCAGCAGTATGGGGACAGGGGGCCGAACTGAAGCTTTCTTT
D gene: TRBD1
J gene: TRBJ1-1
V gene: TRBV6-1
clone size: few

CDR3 protein: CSARSWTENTEAFF
CDR3 DNA: TGCAGTGCTAGATCCTGGACAGAGAACACTGAAGCTTTCTTT
D gene: NA
J gene: TRBJ1-1
V gene: TRBV20-1
clone size: many

CDR3 protein: CASSQSSGNEQFF
CDR3 DNA: TGTGCCAGCAGTCAATCCTCGGGCAATGAGCAGTTCTTC
D gene: NA
J gene: TRBJ2-1
V gene: TRBV12-3/TRBV12-4
clone size: NA

CDR3 protein: CATSAGGRGSYEQYF
CDR3 DNA: TGTGCCACCTCTGCGGGAGGAAGGGGCTCCTACGAGCAGTACTTC
D gene: TRBD2
J gene: TRBJ2-7
V gene: TRBV12-3/TRBV12-4
clone size: NA

CDR3 protein: CASSGLVVNEQFF
CDR3 DNA: TGTGCCAGCTCTGGACTAGTGGTTAATGAGCAGTTCTTC
D gene: TRBD2
J gene: TRBJ2-1
V gene: TRBV6-1
clone size: many

CDR3 protein: CSASSRLQETQYF
CDR3 DNA: TGCAGTGCTAGTTCCCGACTACAAGAGACCCAGTACTTC
D gene: NA
J gene: TRBJ2-5
V gene: TRBV20-1
clone size: NA

CDR3 protein: CASSERGNSNQPQHF
CDR3 DNA: TGTGCCAGCAGTGAAAGGGGTAATAGCAATCAGCCCCAGCATTTT
D gene: NA
J gene: TRBJ1-5
V gene: TRBV25-1
clone size: many

CDR3 protein: CATSTPSGSSYNSPLHF
CDR3 DNA: TGTGCCACCAGCACCCCCTCGGGGAGCTCCTATAATTCACCCCTCCACTTT
D gene: NA
J gene: TRBJ1-6
V gene: TRBV15
clone size: NA

CDR3 protein: CASRYRGRETQYF
CDR3 DNA: TGTGCCAGCAGGTACAGGGGGAGAGAGACCCAGTACTTC
D gene: TRBD1
J gene: TRBJ2-5
V gene: TRBV25-1
clone size: NA

CDR3 protein: CSARDPSGIGETQYF
CDR3 DNA: TGCAGTGCTAGAGACCCTAGCGGGATAGGAGAGACCCAGTACTTC
D gene: TRBD2
J gene: TRBJ2-5
V gene: TRBV20-1
clone size: few

CDR3 protein: CASSQDVQQETQYF
CDR3 DNA: TGTGCCAGCAGCCAAGATGTACAGCAAGAGACCCAGTACTTC
D gene: NA
J gene: TRBJ2-5
V gene: TRBV3-1
clone size: NA

CDR3 protein: CASSYSWDRDQPQHF
CDR3 DNA: TGTGCCAGCAGTTACTCCTGGGACAGGGATCAGCCCCAGCATTTT
D gene: TRBD1
J gene: TRBJ1-5
V gene: TRBV6-5
clone size: NA

CDR3 protein: CASSPLGGTAKGETQYF
CDR3 DNA: TGTGCCAGCAGCCCTTTAGGGGGGACAGCGAAGGGAGAGACCCAGTACTTC
D gene: NA
J gene: TRBJ2-5
V gene: TRBV28
clone size: NA

CDR3 protein: CSAPGGDNYGYTF
CDR3 DNA: TGCAGTGCTCCAGGAGGGGATAACTATGGCTACACCTTC
D gene: NA
J gene: TRBJ1-2
V gene: TRBV20-1
clone size: NA

CDR3 protein: CASSLLAGSRDEQYF
CDR3 DNA: TGTGCCAGCAGTTTACTAGCAGGATCACGGGACGAGCAGTACTTC
D gene: NA
J gene: TRBJ2-7
V gene: TRBV28
clone size: few

CDR3 protein: CASNQGPPLDRTDTQYF
CDR3 DNA: TGTGCCAGCAACCAGGGGCCACCCCTAGACCGCACAGATACGCAGTATTTT
D gene: NA
J gene: TRBJ2-3
V gene: TRBV7-8
clone size: once

CDR3 protein: CASSVFYGVLYF
CDR3 DNA: TGTGCCAGCAGTGTGTTTTATGGAGTCCTGTACTTC
D gene: NA
J gene: TRBJ2-7
V gene: TRBV25-1
clone size: few

CDR3 protein: CASSEWDRGSNEQFF
CDR3 DNA: TGTGCCAGCAGTGAGTGGGACAGGGGAAGCAATGAGCAGTTCTTC
D gene: TRBD1
J gene: TRBJ2-1
V gene: TRBV6-2/TRBV6-3
clone size: NA

CDR3 protein: CASTPPSGVREQYF
CDR3 DNA: TGTGCCAGCACCCCCCCGAGTGGAGTGAGGGAGCAGTACTTC
D gene: NA
J gene: TRBJ2-7
V gene: TRBV12-3/TRBV12-4
clone size: few

CDR3 protein: CASSLSRRTNTGELFF
CDR3 DNA: TGTGCCAGCAGTTTATCGCGGAGGACGAACACCGGGGAGCTGTTTTTT
D gene: NA
J gene: TRBJ2-2
V gene: TRBV12-3/TRBV12-4
clone size: NA

CDR3 protein: CASAPSSYEQYF
CDR3 DNA: TGTGCCAGCGCACCCTCCTCCTACGAGCAGTACTTC
D gene: NA
J gene: TRBJ2-7
V gene: TRBV6-5
clone size: few

CDR3 protein: CASSLARDGVYEQYF
CDR3 DNA: TGTGCCAGCAGCTTAGCCCGGGACGGTGTCTACGAGCAGTACTTC
D gene: NA
J gene: TRBJ2-7
V gene: TRBV7-2
clone size: many

CDR3 protein: CASSNRQGTDTQYF
CDR3 DNA: TGCGCCAGCAGCAATCGACAAGGCACAGATACGCAGTATTTT
D gene: NA
J gene: TRBJ2-3
V gene: TRBV5-1
clone size: NA

CDR3 protein: CASSFSAGGETQYF
CDR3 DNA: TGCGCCAGCAGCTTCTCAGCGGGAGGGGAGACCCAGTACTTC
D gene: TRBD2
J gene: TRBJ2-5
V gene: TRBV5-1
clone size: NA

CDR3 protein: CSTSGTTTDTQYF
CDR3 DNA: TGCAGCACATCCGGGACTACCACAGATACGCAGTATTTT
D gene: TRBD2
J gene: TRBJ2-3
V gene: TRBV29-1
clone size: many

CDR3 protein: CASSSGLAGGGRADTQYF
CDR3 DNA: TGTGCCAGCAGTTCAGGACTAGCGGGAGGAGGAAGGGCAGATACGCAGTATTTT
D gene: TRBD2
J gene: TRBJ2-3
V gene: TRBV27
clone size: few

CDR3 protein: CASSEGTGGGYTF
CDR3 DNA: TGCGCCAGCAGCGAAGGGACAGGGGGTGGCTACACCTTC
D gene: TRBD1
J gene: TRBJ1-2
V gene: TRBV5-1
clone size: NA

CDR3 protein: CASSYSTGQGYGYTF
CDR3 DNA: TGTGCCAGCAGTTACTCGACAGGACAGGGATATGGCTACACCTTC
D gene: TRBD1
J gene: TRBJ1-2
V gene: TRBV6-5
clone size: NA

CDR3 protein: CSVLHQGVGIQYF
CDR3 DNA: TGCAGCGTTTTACACCAGGGTGTCGGCATTCAGTACTTC
D gene: NA
J gene: TRBJ2-4
V gene: TRBV29-1
clone size: many

CDR3 protein: CATSSPDYNEQFF
CDR3 DNA: TGTGCCACCAGTTCCCCTGACTACAATGAGCAGTTCTTC
D gene: NA
J gene: TRBJ2-1
V gene: TRBV24-1
clone size: few

CDR3 protein: CASSFGGGTNEQFF
CDR3 DNA: TGTGCCAGCAGTTTCGGTGGCGGAACCAATGAGCAGTTCTTC
D gene: NA
J gene: TRBJ2-1
V gene: TRBV12-3/TRBV12-4
clone size: few